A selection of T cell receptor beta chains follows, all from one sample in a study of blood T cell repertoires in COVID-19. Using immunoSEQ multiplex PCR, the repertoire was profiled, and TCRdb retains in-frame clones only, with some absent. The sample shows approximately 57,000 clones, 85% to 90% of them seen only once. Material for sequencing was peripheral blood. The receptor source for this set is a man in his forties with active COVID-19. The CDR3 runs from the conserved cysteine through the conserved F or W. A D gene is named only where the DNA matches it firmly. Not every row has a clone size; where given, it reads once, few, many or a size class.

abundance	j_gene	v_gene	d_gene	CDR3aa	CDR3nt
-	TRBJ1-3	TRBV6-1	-	CASSELSISGNTIYF	TGTGCCAGCAGTGAATTGTCAATCTCTGGAAACACCATATATTTT
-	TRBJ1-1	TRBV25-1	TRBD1	CASTRGAGTEAFF	TGTGCCAGCACCAGGGGGGCGGGCACTGAAGCTTTCTTT
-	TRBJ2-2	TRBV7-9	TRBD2	CALPLAGVNTGELFF	TGTGCCCTGCCCTTAGCGGGAGTGAACACCGGGGAGCTGTTTTTT
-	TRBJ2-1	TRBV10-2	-	CASRGQGTTNEQFF	TGCGCCAGCAGGGGGCAGGGGACTACAAATGAGCAGTTCTTC
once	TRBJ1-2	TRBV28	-	CASSPLVGALYGYTF	TGTGCCAGCAGTCCCCTTGTAGGGGCCCTCTATGGCTACACCTTC
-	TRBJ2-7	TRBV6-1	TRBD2	CASSETPGSGSKYEQYF	TGTGCCAGCAGTGAAACCCCCGGGAGCGGGAGTAAATACGAGCAGTACTTC
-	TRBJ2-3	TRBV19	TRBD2	CASSKSPLAGDADTQYF	TGTGCCAGTAGTAAGTCTCCACTAGCGGGGGACGCAGATACGCAGTATTTT
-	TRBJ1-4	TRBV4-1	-	CASSFGGTTNEKLFF	TGCGCCAGCAGCTTTGGCGGGACAACTAATGAAAAACTGTTTTTT
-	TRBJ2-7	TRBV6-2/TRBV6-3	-	CASSLWRATYEQYF	TGTGCCAGCAGTTTGTGGAGGGCCACCTACGAGCAGTACTTC
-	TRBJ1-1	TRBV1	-	CTSSQDRAQTEAFF	TGCACCAGCAGCCAAGACAGGGCCCAAACTGAAGCTTTCTTT
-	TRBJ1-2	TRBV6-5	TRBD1	CATRGQYGYTF	TGTGCCACACGGGGACAGTATGGCTACACCTTC
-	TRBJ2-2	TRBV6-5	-	CASSRGGGELFF	TGTGCCAGCAGTCGGGGAGGCGGGGAGCTGTTTTTT
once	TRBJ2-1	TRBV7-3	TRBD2	CASSRTSLNEQFF	TGTGCCAGCAGCCGGACTAGCCTTAATGAGCAGTTCTTC
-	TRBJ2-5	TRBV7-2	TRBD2	CASSRGLGEKTQYF	TGTGCCAGCAGCCGGGGACTAGGCGAGAAGACCCAGTACTTC
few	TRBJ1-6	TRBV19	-	CASSPSAEGTAPSNSPLHF	TGTGCCAGTAGTCCCTCAGCGGAGGGGACGGCCCCTTCCAATTCACCCCTCCACTTT
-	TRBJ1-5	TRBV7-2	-	CASSLGQGSNQPQHF	TGTGCCAGCAGCTTAGGGCAGGGATCCAATCAGCCCCAGCATTTT
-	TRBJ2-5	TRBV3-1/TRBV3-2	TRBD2	CASSQTPGLAIQETQYF	TGTGCCAGCAGCCAGACACCGGGACTAGCGATCCAAGAGACCCAGTACTTC
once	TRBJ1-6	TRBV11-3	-	CASSQGRSSPLHF	TGTGCCAGCAGCCAGGGTAGGAGTTCACCCCTCCACTTT
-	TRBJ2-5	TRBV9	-	CASRGPEETQYF	TGTGCCAGCAGGGGCCCAGAGGAGACCCAGTACTTC
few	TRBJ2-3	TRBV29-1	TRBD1	CSARDRGGTDTQYF	TGCAGCGCCCGGGACAGGGGGGGAACAGATACGCAGTATTTT
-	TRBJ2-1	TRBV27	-	CASSNTYNEQFF	TGTGCCAGCAGCAACACCTACAATGAGCAGTTCTTC
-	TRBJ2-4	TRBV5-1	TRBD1	CASSFYSDRGKNIQYF	TGCGCCAGCAGCTTTTACTCCGACAGGGGCAAAAACATTCAGTACTTC
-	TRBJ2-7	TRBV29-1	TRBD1	CSVDGTGYNEQYF	TGCAGCGTTGACGGGACAGGGTATAACGAGCAGTACTTC
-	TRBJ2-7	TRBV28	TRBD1	CASSSSGTGISYEQYF	TGTGCCAGCAGTTCTTCCGGGACAGGTATCTCCTACGAGCAGTACTTC
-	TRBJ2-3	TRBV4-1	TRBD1	CASSPFRDRADTQYF	TGCGCCAGCAGCCCGTTCCGGGACAGGGCAGATACGCAGTATTTT
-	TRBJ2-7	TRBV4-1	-	CASSHTDSAYEQYF	TGCGCCAGCAGCCATACGGACAGCGCCTACGAGCAGTACTTC
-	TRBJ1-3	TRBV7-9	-	CASSERAGNTIYF	TGTGCCAGCAGCGAGAGGGCGGGAAACACCATATATTTT
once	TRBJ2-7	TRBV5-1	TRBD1	CASSGRQGSYEQYF	TGCGCCAGCAGCGGAAGACAGGGTTCCTACGAGCAGTACTTC
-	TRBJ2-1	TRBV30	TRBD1	CAWGGQGAIVYNEQFF	TGTGCCTGGGGGGGACAGGGGGCAATCGTCTACAATGAGCAGTTCTTC
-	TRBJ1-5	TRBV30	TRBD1	CAWRRAGTGTNQPQHF	TGTGCCTGGAGGAGGGCCGGGACAGGGACCAATCAGCCCCAGCATTTT
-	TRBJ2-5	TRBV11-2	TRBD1	CASSLNRGHETQYF	TGTGCCAGCAGCTTAAACAGGGGGCACGAGACCCAGTACTTC
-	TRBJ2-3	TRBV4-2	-	CASSQVKGGTSDTQYF	TGTGCCAGCAGCCAAGTGAAGGGAGGTACCTCGGATACGCAGTATTTT
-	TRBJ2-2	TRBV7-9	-	CASSFMETGELFF	TGTGCCAGCAGCTTTATGGAGACCGGGGAGCTGTTTTTT
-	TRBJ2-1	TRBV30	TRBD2	CAWSDLAGDENEQFF	TGTGCCTGGAGTGATCTAGCGGGAGACGAGAATGAGCAGTTCTTC
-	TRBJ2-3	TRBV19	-	CASSFSGTDTQYF	TGTGCCAGTAGCTTCTCCGGGACAGATACGCAGTATTTT
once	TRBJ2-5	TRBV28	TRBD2	CASGGRLETQYF	TGTGCCAGCGGCGGGAGATTAGAGACCCAGTACTTC
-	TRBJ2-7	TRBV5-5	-	CASNLRDILYEQYF	TGTGCCAGCAACCTCCGGGACATATTATACGAGCAGTACTTC